Each of the 28 T cell receptor beta chains below was sequenced from the same sample in a study of blood T cell repertoires in COVID-19. The data were produced by immunoSEQ multiplex PCR, yet TCRdb's version contains in-frame clones alone and is incomplete. The profile shows some 120,000 clones, almost 85% of them singletons. Sequencing was carried out using peripheral blood. These receptors all stem from a woman younger than 45 who had recovered from COVID-19.

This chain joins TRBV18 and TRBJ2-7; 9 bases are a match to TRBD2. Per the germline V gene, CDR1 is KGHSH and CDR2 is LQKENI. V dropped 3 bases and J dropped 11; count of bases not matched to a gene: 14. The CDR3 contains 15 residues. The DNA for the CDR3 is TGTGCCAGCTCACCGAGTAGCGGGGGAGACGGCCCCGAGTACTTC. This encodes CASSPSSGGDGPEYF.

This rearrangement joins TRBV10-3 to TRBJ1-6; D perhaps matches TRBD1 (6 bases). The CDR3 runs 14 residues. Germline CDR1 ENHRY, CDR2 SYGVKD. Trimming pared 6 bases from V and 10 bases from J, leaving 16 bases between. The CDR3 region is CAISAGQFSSPLHF. DNA for the CDR3: TGTGCCATCAGCGCTGGACAGTTCTCATCACCCCTCCACTTT.

The J gene is TRBJ1-4, the V gene TRBV15, with unresolved D. The V end was cut by 4 bases, the J end by 7 bases, with 13 bases between. In germline, CDR1 is LNHNV, CDR2 YYDKDF (reference sequence). This CDR3 is 14 amino acids long. The CDR3 nucleotides read TGTGCCACCAGCATAGCCTACCAAAGTGAAAAACTGTTTTTT. This translates into CATSIAYQSEKLFF.

The CDR3 region is CASSLTGQGTGYTF. The CDR3 nucleotides read TGTGCCAGCAGCCTAACGGGACAGGGGACTGGCTACACCTTC. The V gene is TRBV11-2, the J gene TRBJ1-2, with TRBD1 matching 10 bases. The CDR3 has 14 residues. The V and J ends lost 5 bases and 7 bases, in that order; junction bases with no gene match: 7. Germline CDR1 SGHAT, CDR2 FQNNGV.

This rearrangement joins TRBV11-2 to TRBJ2-7, with D possibly being TRBD1 (6 bases). The germline gives CDR1 SGHAT, CDR2 FQNNGV. V was trimmed by 5 bases and J by 4 bases, leaving 18 bases between them. CDR3 length: 15 residues. The CDR3 bases are TGTGCCAGCAGCCCCATGGACAGCCCCGCATACGAGCAGTACTTC. Amino acids: CASSPMDSPAYEQYF.

The rearrangement joins TRBV7-3 to TRBJ1-3; TRBD1 matches 9 bases. There are 15 residues in the CDR3. Looked up from germline, CDR1 is SGHTA and CDR2 is FQGTGA. Unmatched junction bases numbered 1, after V lost 0 bases and J lost 4 bases. The CDR3 loop reads CASSLTGTGGNTIYF. As DNA, the CDR3 is TGTGCCAGCAGCTTAACTGGGACAGGGGGAAACACCATATATTTT. Full variable domain (outside the CDR3, taken from reference TRBV7-3 and TRBJ1-3): GAGVSQTPSNKVTEKGKYVELRCDPISGHTALYWYRQSLGQGPEFLIYFQGTGAADDSGLPNDRFFAVRPEGSVSTLKIQRTERGDSAVYLCASSLTGTGGNTIYFGEGSWLTVV.

The genes are TRBV2 and TRBJ1-2; 8 bases fit TRBD1. Losses at the gene ends were 4 bases for V and 6 bases for J; bases not matched to a gene: 16. The CDR3 has 17 residues. Germline CDR1 reads SNHLY; CDR2 reads FYNNEI. This chain's CDR3 is CASSALSQGAMRDGYTF. CDR3 coding DNA: TGTGCCAGCAGTGCCCTTAGTCAGGGGGCGATGAGAGATGGCTACACCTTC. The variable domain in full, with the rest retrieved from reference TRBV2 and TRBJ1-2, is EPEVTQTPSHQVTQMGQEVILRCVPISNHLYFYWYRQILGQKVEFLVSFYNNEISEKSEIFDDQFSVERPDGSNFTLKIRSTKLEDSAMYFCASSALSQGAMRDGYTFGSGTRLTVV.

This rearrangement joins TRBV20-1 to TRBJ2-3, with TRBD2 matching over 8 bases. With 4 bases clipped from V and 2 bases from J, the junction kept 11 bases outside the gene matches. There are 16 residues in the CDR3. Germline CDR1 and CDR2: DFQATT and SNEGSKA (reference sequence). The DNA of the CDR3 is TGCAGTGCTACTGATTCGGGAGGGGGAAACACAGATACGCAGTATTTT. Translated: CSATDSGGGNTDTQYF.

The chain couples TRBV3-1 (or the pseudogene TRBV3-2) to TRBJ2-7, with TRBD2 matching 8 bases. Trimming at V came to 1 base and at J to 3 bases, leaving 2 bases not matched to a gene. The CDR3 totals 14 residues. Germline V lookup: CDR1 LGHDT, CDR2 YNNKEL (reference sequence). As DNA, the CDR3 is TGTGCCAGCAGCCAAGGTAGCGGGGACTACGAGCAGTACTTC. Translation: CASSQGSGDYEQYF.

Details on this clone: At the DNA level, this CDR3 is encoded by other sequences in the same sample as well. V usage is TRBV2 and J usage is TRBJ2-3; D is possibly TRBD1 (5 bases). V lost 4 bases, J lost 3 bases, and 14 bases lay in between. The length of the CDR3 is 15 residues. The germline V gene has CDR1 SNHLY and CDR2 FYNNEI. CDR3 nucleotide sequence: TGTGCCAGCAGTGGACGGCAGGGTGGGACAGATACGCAGTATTTT. This encodes CASSGRQGGTDTQYF.

The genes are TRBV5-1 and TRBJ2-7; 9 nucleotides line up with TRBD1. Germline V gives CDR1 SGHRS, CDR2 YFSETQ. V was clipped by 2 bases and J by 3 bases; unmatched bases: 6. This CDR3 is built from 15 residues. CDR3 DNA: TGCGCCAGCAGCTTAGTCACAGGGGGCGACTACGAGCAGTACTTC. It codes for CASSLVTGGDYEQYF.

CDR3 nucleotide sequence: TGTGCCAGCAGCTCTCGTAGCGGGGGTCTGTATAACATTCAGTACTTC. This codes for CASSSRSGGLYNIQYF. This chain connects TRBV5-6 to TRBJ2-4; 9 bases are shared with TRBD2. The J segment lost 7 bases and the V segment lost 3 bases, leaving 11 bases of the junction unmatched. The CDR3 contains 16 residues. Germline CDR1 reads SGHDT; CDR2 reads YYEEEE.

V usage is TRBV29-1 and J usage is TRBJ1-1; TRBD1 is a possible D gene (5 bases). V was clipped by 5 bases and J by 0 bases, with 13 bases between them. Germline V CDR1 and CDR2: SQVTM, ANQGSEA. The CDR3 sequence is 14 residues long. The CDR3 reads CSVSVGGMNTEAFF. CDR3 bases: TGCAGCGTTTCTGTTGGGGGGATGAACACTGAAGCTTTCTTT.

This clone has a single count. This sequence joins TRBV7-9 and TRBJ1-2, with TRBD1 matching 7 bases. V dropped 4 bases and J dropped 8; count of bases not matched to a gene: 10. The CDR3 extends over 14 amino acids. Germline V lookup: CDR1 SEHNR, CDR2 FQNEAQ (reference sequence). CDR3 in amino acids: CASSSIDRAGGYTF. The CDR3 DNA sequence: TGTGCCAGCAGCTCAATCGACAGGGCTGGCGGCTACACCTTC.

The genes are TRBV21-1 and TRBJ2-7; the DNA was not compared with TRBD1, the D call given in the table. TRBV21-1 is flagged as a pseudogene. The CDR3 spans 14 residues. Here the CDR3 DNA reads TGTGCCAGCAGCACCGTCCCAGACACACACGAGCAGTACTTC. Encoded protein: CASSTVPDTHEQYF.

This clone has only a few counts. Other DNA sequences of this sample code for an identical CDR3. The CDR3 sequence is CASSLGTNTGELFF. The CDR3 DNA reads TGCGCCAGCAGCTTGGGGACTAACACCGGGGAGCTGTTTTTT. The genes are TRBV5-1 and TRBJ2-2, with TRBD2 as a possible D gene (5 bases). The V end lost 0 bases, the J end lost 2 bases, and 5 bases lay between the germline ends. The CDR3 is 14 amino acids. In germline, CDR1 is SGHRS, CDR2 YFSETQ.

V usage is TRBV6-4 and J usage is TRBJ1-5, with 12 nucleotides matching TRBD1. The junction had 6 bases not matched to a gene; V was cut back by 1 base and J by 2 bases. The length of the CDR3 is 18 residues. Germline V gene data show CDR1 as MRHNA and CDR2 as SNTAGT. The CDR3 bases are TGTGCCAGCAGTGACTTGGGACAGGGGGCCCGTGGCAATCAGCCCCAGCATTTT. It yields the protein CASSDLGQGARGNQPQHF.

This chain links TRBV5-4 with TRBJ2-5; 9 positions agree with TRBD2. V dropped 4 bases and J dropped 5; count of bases not matched to a gene: 12. Germline V gene lookup returns CDR1 SGHNT and CDR2 YYREEE (reference sequence). CDR3 length: 16 amino acids. Written as DNA, the CDR3 is TGTGCCAGCAGCCTCCGAGGCGGGGGGGCCGGTGAGACCCAGTACTTC. Protein: CASSLRGGGAGETQYF.

This clone was observed once. The chain carries TRBV19 and TRBJ2-1; 7 bases agree with TRBD1. The CDR3 loop spans 17 amino acids. Germline lookup yields CDR1 LNHDA and CDR2 SQIVND (reference sequence). V lost 1 base and J lost 0; bases outside the gene matches: 6. CDR3 amino acids: CASSIVLTGSSYNEQFF. CDR3 DNA: TGTGCCAGTAGTATAGTATTGACAGGGAGCTCCTACAATGAGCAGTTCTTC.

The chain employs TRBV5-6 and TRBJ2-7; D remains unclear. From germline, CDR1 is SGHDT and CDR2 YYEEEE. The CDR3 contains 13 residues. Deletions cut 4 bases from V and 2 bases from J, with 10 bases between. The CDR3 nucleotides are TGTGCCAGCAGCCCAACGGTCGCCTACGAGCAGTACTTC. As protein: CASSPTVAYEQYF.

The chain combines TRBV27 with TRBJ1-1; the D gene is possibly TRBD1 (5 bases). Germline-derived CDR1 and CDR2 are MNHEY and SMNVEV (reference sequence). V was pared by 0 bases and J by 4 bases, with 9 bases between. This CDR3 comprises 14 residues. CDR3 nucleotide sequence: TGTGCCAGCAGTTTATCCCAGGGCTCCACTGAAGCTTTCTTT. Encoded protein: CASSLSQGSTEAFF.

The chain uses TRBV9 and TRBJ1-1, with a weak D call TRBD1 (6 bases). The CDR3 contains 14 residues. Germline CDR1 SGDLS, CDR2 YYNGEE. Trimming cost V 6 bases and J 5 bases, with 17 bases left between them. Here the CDR3 reads CASTLATGWTEAFF. CDR3 nucleotides: TGTGCCAGCACCTTAGCGACAGGATGGACTGAAGCTTTCTTT. Looking up the rest from reference TRBV9 and TRBJ1-1 gives the full variable domain: DSGVTQTPKHLITATGQRVTLRCSPRSGDLSVYWYQQSLDQGLQFLIQYYNGEERAKGNILERFSAQQFPDLHSELNLSSLELGDSALYFCASTLATGWTEAFFGQGTRLTVV.

This chain links TRBV25-1 with TRBJ2-1, with no clear D. The CDR3 loop spans 11 amino acids. The germline V gene has CDR1 MGHDK and CDR2 SYGVNS. Trimming shortened V by 6 bases and J by 4 bases, and 4 bases separated the two germline ends. The CDR3 sequence: CASSQYNEQFF. Here the CDR3 DNA reads TGTGCCAGCAGCCAGTACAATGAGCAGTTCTTC.

The chain employs TRBV27 and TRBJ2-7; 13 nucleotides match TRBD2. After removal of 5 bases from V and 5 bases from J, the junction contained 15 bases not matched to a gene. CDR3 length: 18 amino acids. From germline, CDR1 is MNHEY and CDR2 SMNVEV (reference sequence). This CDR3 reads CASSLMPGLAGKSNEQYF. DNA of the CDR3: TGTGCCAGCAGTCTGATGCCGGGACTAGCGGGAAAGTCTAACGAGCAGTACTTC.

The chain is built from TRBV3-1 (or the pseudogene TRBV3-2) and TRBJ2-7, with 11 bases aligning to TRBD2. Germline V lookup: CDR1 LGHDT, CDR2 YNNKEL (reference sequence). Trimming cost V 4 bases and J 2 bases; bases outside gene matches: 13. The CDR3 sequence is 18 residues long. The CDR3 sequence is CASSLAFPTSGSPYEQYF. CDR3 nucleotide sequence: TGTGCCAGCAGCCTAGCCTTTCCTACTAGCGGGAGCCCCTACGAGCAGTACTTC.

The rearrangement joins TRBV25-1 to TRBJ2-3; 12 bases map to TRBD1. This CDR3 spans 14 amino acids. Germline V gene data show CDR1 as MGHDK and CDR2 as SYGVNS. V shed 8 bases and J 4 bases; nucleotides not matched to a gene: 4. Written as DNA, the CDR3 is TGTGCCAGCGCGTGGGACAGGGGGCCAGATACGCAGTATTTT. This sequence encodes CASAWDRGPDTQYF.

The DNA for the CDR3 is TGTGCCAGCAGCCAAGTCCAAGCCCTGTCCTACGAGCAGTACTTC. This translates into CASSQVQALSYEQYF. The chain has TRBV14 and TRBJ2-7; D is uncertain. The CDR3 is 15 residues long. V lost 1 base and J lost 1, with 11 bases in between. The germline V gene encodes CDR1 SGHDN and CDR2 FVKESK.

This clone has only a few counts. V and J are TRBV19 and TRBJ2-1; 7 nucleotides match TRBD2. The CDR3 contains 13 residues. After removal of 11 bases from V and 4 bases from J, the junction contained 8 bases not matched to a gene. CDR1 LNHDA and CDR2 SQIVND come from the germline V gene (reference sequence). CDR3 bases: TGTGCCTCTAGGAGCGGGATATACAATGAGCAGTTCTTC. Amino acid sequence: CASRSGIYNEQFF.